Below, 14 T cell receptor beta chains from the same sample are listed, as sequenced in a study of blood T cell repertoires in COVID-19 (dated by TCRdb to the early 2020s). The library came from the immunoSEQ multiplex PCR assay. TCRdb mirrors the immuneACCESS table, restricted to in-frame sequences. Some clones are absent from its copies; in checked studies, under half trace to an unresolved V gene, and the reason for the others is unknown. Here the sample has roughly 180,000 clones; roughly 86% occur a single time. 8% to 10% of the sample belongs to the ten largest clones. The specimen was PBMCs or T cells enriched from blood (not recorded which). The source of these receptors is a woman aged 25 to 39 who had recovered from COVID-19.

The chain's CDR3 is CASSFWESYEQYF. CDR3 coding DNA: TGTGCCAGCAGCTTTTGGGAGAGCTACGAGCAGTACTTC. The chain links TRBV5-4 to TRBJ2-7; a weak D match, TRBD2 (5 bases). Germline V gene data show CDR1 as SGHNT and CDR2 as YYREEE (reference sequence). Trimming took 2 bases from V and 3 from J, leaving 9 bases between them. The CDR3 spans 13 residues.

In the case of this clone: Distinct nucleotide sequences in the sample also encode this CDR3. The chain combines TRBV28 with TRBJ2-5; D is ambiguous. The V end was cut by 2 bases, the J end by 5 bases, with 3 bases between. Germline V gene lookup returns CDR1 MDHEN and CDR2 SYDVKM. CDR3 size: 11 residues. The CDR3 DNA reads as TGTGCCAGCAGTTTACGGGAGACCCAGTACTTC. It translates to CASSLRETQYF.

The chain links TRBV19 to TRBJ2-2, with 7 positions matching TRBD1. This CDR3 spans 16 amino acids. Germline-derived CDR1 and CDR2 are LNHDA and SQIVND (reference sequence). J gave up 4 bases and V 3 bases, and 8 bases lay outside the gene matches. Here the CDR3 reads CASSMTGIGPTGELFF. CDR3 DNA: TGTGCCAGTAGTATGACAGGGATTGGGCCCACCGGGGAGCTGTTTTTT.

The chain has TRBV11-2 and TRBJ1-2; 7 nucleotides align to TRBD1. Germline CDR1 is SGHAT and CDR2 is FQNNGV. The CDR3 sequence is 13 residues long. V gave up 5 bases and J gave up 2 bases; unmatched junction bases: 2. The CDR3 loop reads CASSPGQNYGYTF. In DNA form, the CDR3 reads TGTGCCAGCAGCCCGGGACAGAACTATGGCTACACCTTC.

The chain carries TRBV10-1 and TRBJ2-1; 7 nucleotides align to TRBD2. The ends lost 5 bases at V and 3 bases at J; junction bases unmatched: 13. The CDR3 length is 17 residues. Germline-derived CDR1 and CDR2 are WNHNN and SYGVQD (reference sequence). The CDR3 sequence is CASSPQGAGVIYNEQFF. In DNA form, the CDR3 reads TGCGCCAGCAGTCCCCAAGGCGCGGGAGTAATCTACAATGAGCAGTTCTTC.

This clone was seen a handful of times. CDR3 DNA: TGTGCCAGCAGCTCGGGACTAGCGGGACCCAACAATGAGCAGTTCTTC. Translated: CASSSGLAGPNNEQFF. This chain joins TRBV7-7 and TRBJ2-1; 13 bases align to TRBD2. The CDR3 spans 16 residues. With 4 bases clipped from V and 5 bases from J, the junction kept 5 bases outside the gene matches. From germline, CDR1 is SSHAT and CDR2 FNYEAQ (reference sequence).

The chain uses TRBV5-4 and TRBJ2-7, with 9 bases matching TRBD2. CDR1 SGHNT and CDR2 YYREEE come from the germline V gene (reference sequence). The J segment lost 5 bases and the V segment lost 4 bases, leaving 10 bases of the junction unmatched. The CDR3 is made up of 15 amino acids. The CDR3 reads CASSLGGLAGDEQYF. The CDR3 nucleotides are TGTGCCAGCAGCCTAGGGGGACTAGCAGGTGACGAGCAGTACTTC.

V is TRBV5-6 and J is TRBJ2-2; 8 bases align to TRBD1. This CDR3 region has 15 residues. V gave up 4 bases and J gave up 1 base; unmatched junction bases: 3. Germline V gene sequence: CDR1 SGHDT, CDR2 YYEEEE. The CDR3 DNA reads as TGTGCCAGCAGCAGGACAGGGAGGAACACCGGGGAGCTGTTTTTT. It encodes CASSRTGRNTGELFF.

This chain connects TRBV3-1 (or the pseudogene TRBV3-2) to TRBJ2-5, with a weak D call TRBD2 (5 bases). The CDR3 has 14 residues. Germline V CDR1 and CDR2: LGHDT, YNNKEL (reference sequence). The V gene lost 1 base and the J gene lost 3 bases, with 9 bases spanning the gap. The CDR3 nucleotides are TGTGCCAGCAGCCAAGTTGACTACAAAGAGACCCAGTACTTC. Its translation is CASSQVDYKETQYF.

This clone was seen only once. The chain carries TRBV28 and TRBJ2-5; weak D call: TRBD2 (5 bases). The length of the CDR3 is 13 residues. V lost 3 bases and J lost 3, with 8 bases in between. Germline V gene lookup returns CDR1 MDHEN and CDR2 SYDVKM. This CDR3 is CASSLPGEETQYF. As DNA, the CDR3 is TGTGCCAGCAGTTTGCCCGGGGAAGAGACCCAGTACTTC.

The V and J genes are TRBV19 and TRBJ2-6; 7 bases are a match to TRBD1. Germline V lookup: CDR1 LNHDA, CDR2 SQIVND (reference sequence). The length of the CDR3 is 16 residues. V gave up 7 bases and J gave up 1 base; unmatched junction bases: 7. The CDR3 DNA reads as TGTGCCAGTAAGATCGGCAGGGGGTCTGGGGCCAACGTCCTGACTTTC. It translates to CASKIGRGSGANVLTF.

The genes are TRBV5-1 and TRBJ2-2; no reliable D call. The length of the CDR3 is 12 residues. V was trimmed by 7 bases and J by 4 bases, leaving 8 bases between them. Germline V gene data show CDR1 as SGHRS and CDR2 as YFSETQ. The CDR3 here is CASYYGTGELFF. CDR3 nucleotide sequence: TGCGCCAGCTATTACGGCACCGGGGAGCTGTTTTTT.

The CDR3 region has the DNA TGTGCCAGCAGTTCCTTGACAGGGGACACTGAAGCTTTCTTT. This translates into CASSSLTGDTEAFF. The chain has TRBV28 and TRBJ1-1; the match to TRBD1 covers 8 bases. CDR3 length: 14 amino acids. V shed 4 bases and J 3 bases; nucleotides not matched to a gene: 4. The germline V gene encodes CDR1 MDHEN and CDR2 SYDVKM.

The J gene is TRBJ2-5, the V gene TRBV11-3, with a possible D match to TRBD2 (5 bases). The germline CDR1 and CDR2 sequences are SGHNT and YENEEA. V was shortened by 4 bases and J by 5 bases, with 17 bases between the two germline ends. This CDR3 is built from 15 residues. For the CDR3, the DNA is TGTGCCAGCAGCTCATTACTAGGCGGGTTTGAGACCCAGTACTTC. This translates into CASSSLLGGFETQYF.